These 11 T cell receptor beta chains were sequenced from one sample in a study of Ad26.COV2.S vaccination and SARS-CoV-2 variants (dated by TCRdb to about 2021). Interpreted using the paper, the treatment or condition label stands for: over 15 received Ad26.COV2.S at low or high dose, single or two shots; roughly 5 received placebo; per-sample allocation not given. Repertoires of vaccine and placebo recipients were sequenced from samples taken on day 63 after the first injection. To prepare the library, the immunoSEQ multiplex PCR assay was applied. TCRdb mirrors the immuneACCESS table, restricted to in-frame sequences. Some clones are absent from its copies; in checked studies, under half trace to an unresolved V gene, and the reason for the others is unknown. The sample profile shows about 400,000 clones; about four fifths of them were found once. The ten largest clonotypes hold almost 7.5% of the sample.

This specimen was peripheral blood, taken in a trial of Ad26.COV2.S vaccine versus placebo. These TCRs come from a person aged 18 to 59 who received the Ad26.COV2.S COVID-19 vaccine or a placebo.

This clone has a single count. V gene TRBV6-5 combines with J gene TRBJ2-2; 7 positions match TRBD2. CDR3 length equals 15 residues. Germline lookup yields CDR1 MNHEY and CDR2 SVGAGI. Unmatched junction bases numbered 6, after V lost 5 bases and J lost 3 bases. The CDR3, as DNA: TGTGCCAGCAGTCGCGGGAGCAGTCACACCGGGGAGCTGTTTTTT. Residues: CASSRGSSHTGELFF.

The chain employs TRBV7-2 and TRBJ1-5; the D is unclear. Deletions cut 9 bases from V and 3 bases from J, with 18 bases between. This CDR3 is built from 15 residues. Germline loops: CDR1 SGHTA, CDR2 FQGNSA. CDR3 bases: TGTGCCAGTATCCCAGAGGCGAGCGCCAATCAGCCCCAGCATTTT. It translates to CASIPEASANQPQHF.

The CDR3 DNA follows: TGTGCCAGCAGCGACCGGGAGGGGACTGAAGCTTTCTTT. Translation gives CASSDREGTEAFF. The V call is TRBV27, the J call TRBJ1-1; weak D call: TRBD1 (5 bases). V was clipped by 6 bases and J by 5 bases, with 13 bases between them. CDR3 size: 13 residues. From germline, CDR1 is MNHEY and CDR2 SMNVEV (reference sequence).

A few counts support this clone. The gene calls are TRBV6-6 and TRBJ1-2; D remains unclear. The germline V gene has CDR1 MNHNY and CDR2 SVGAGI (reference sequence). V lost 4 bases to trimming and J lost 8 bases, with 8 bases between them. The CDR3 consists of 11 residues. In nucleotides, the CDR3 is TGTGCCAGCAGTTTAGGAGACGGCTACACCTTC. Amino acids: CASSLGDGYTF.

This clone was seen only once. J is TRBJ2-3 and V is TRBV18, with D possibly TRBD1 on 5 matching bases. The CDR3 totals 14 residues. Germline CDR1 reads KGHSH; CDR2 reads LQKENI. V was trimmed by 2 bases and J by 3 bases, leaving 9 bases between them. CDR3 protein: CASSPGSGTDTQYF. The CDR3 DNA reads as TGTGCCAGCTCACCAGGGTCAGGGACAGATACGCAGTATTTT. The full variable domain, its missing parts supplied by reference TRBV18 and TRBJ2-3, is NAGVMQNPRHLVRRRGQEARLRCSPMKGHSHVYWYRQLPEEGLKFMVYLQKENIIDESGMPKERFSAEFPKEGPSILRIQQVVRGDSAAYFCASSPGSGTDTQYFGPGTRLTVL.

The CDR3 loop is CASSIQGAEAFF. The DNA for the CDR3 is TGCGCCAGCAGCATACAGGGGGCTGAAGCTTTCTTT. The genes are TRBV5-1 and TRBJ1-1; 8 bases map to TRBD1. Trimming cost V 4 bases and J 6 bases; bases outside gene matches: 2. Germline V gives CDR1 SGHRS, CDR2 YFSETQ. The CDR3 length is 12 residues. Combining the CDR3 with reference TRBV5-1 and TRBJ1-1 gives the whole variable domain KAGVTQTPRYLIKTRGQQVTLSCSPISGHRSVSWYQQTPGQGLQFLFEYFSETQRNKGNFPGRFSGRQFSNSRSEMNVSTLELGDSALYLCASSIQGAEAFFGQGTRLTVV.

The chain combines TRBV7-9 with TRBJ1-1; tentative D call: TRBD1 (5 bases). Per germline, CDR1 SEHNR and CDR2 FQNEAQ (reference sequence). CDR3 size: 15 residues. V dropped 5 bases and J dropped 5 bases, with 18 bases sitting between them. The CDR3 nucleotides read TGTGCCAGCAGCCGAGGGGTGGGCGTTTGGACTGAAGCTTTCTTT. Its protein product is CASSRGVGVWTEAFF.

V usage is TRBV28 and J usage is TRBJ2-5, with 8 bases aligning to TRBD2. The germline CDR1 and CDR2 sequences are MDHEN and SYDVKM. Unmatched junction bases numbered 4, after V lost 3 bases and J lost 4 bases. This CDR3 spans 14 amino acids. DNA of the CDR3: TGTGCCAGCAGTTTTCAGCGGGAGTTAGAGACCCAGTACTTC. Amino acid sequence: CASSFQRELETQYF.

This clone has a handful of counts. The gene calls are TRBV6-1 and TRBJ1-6; D gene unclear. This CDR3 contains 13 residues. Germline V CDR1 and CDR2: MNHNS, SASEGT. Trimming took off 1 base at V and 4 bases at J, with 2 bases between the two ends. The CDR3 sequence is CASSEGYNSPLHF. CDR3 nucleotide sequence: TGTGCCAGCAGTGAAGGTTATAATTCACCCCTCCACTTT.

This clone has just one count. The chain joins TRBV5-1 to TRBJ2-7, with 8 bases that match TRBD1. The CDR3 contains 14 residues. After removal of 0 bases from V and 5 bases from J, the junction contained 4 bases not matched to a gene. CDR1 is SGHRS, CDR2 YFSETQ, per germline. In nucleotides, the CDR3 is TGCGCCAGCAGCTTGGGGGGACAGGAGGACGAGCAGTACTTC. This encodes CASSLGGQEDEQYF.

This clone was picked up a small number of times. The chain has TRBV7-9 and TRBJ2-2, with 15 bases matching TRBD2. The CDR3 is 18 amino acids. The germline CDR1 and CDR2 sequences are SEHNR and FQNEAQ (reference sequence). V gave up 5 bases and J gave up 4 bases; unmatched junction bases: 8. The DNA for the CDR3 is TGTGCCAGCAGCCAAGGACTAGCGGGAGGGCGGGGCACCGGGGAGCTGTTTTTT. This codes for CASSQGLAGGRGTGELFF.